The T cell receptor beta chain under discussion was sequenced for a study of blood T cell repertoires in COVID-19. Study as a whole: Samples came from the United States, Italy and Spain, spanning acute and convalescent COVID-19. The analysed material was cDNA or gDNA that came from T cells, B-cell-depleted T cells, or PBMCs.

Germline loops: CDR1 MNHEY, CDR2 SVGAGI. The CDR3 consists of 14 residues. V shed 7 bases, J shed 6 bases, and the junction held 9 bases outside the gene matches. Original data processing: Researchers report that nucleated cell counts were estimated from reference gene primer amplification. Sequencing used immunoSEQ multiplex PCR; TCRdb keeps in-frame clones, though not all of them. V and J calls and clone size are copied from that table; D and trimming were computed from the DNA. The repertoire includes 50,000 to 70,000 clones, approximately 84% of them detected once, and approximately 15% sits in the top ten. This clone has a handful of counts.

The sequence was collected from a man aged 70-80 years with active COVID-19. The chain couples TRBV6-5 to TRBJ1-1, with TRBD1 matching 9 bases. The sequenced material came from peripheral blood. CDR3 in amino acids: CASTGTGKVSEAFF. The CDR3 nucleotides are TGTGCCAGCACCGGGACAGGGAAGGTGTCTGAAGCTTTCTTT.